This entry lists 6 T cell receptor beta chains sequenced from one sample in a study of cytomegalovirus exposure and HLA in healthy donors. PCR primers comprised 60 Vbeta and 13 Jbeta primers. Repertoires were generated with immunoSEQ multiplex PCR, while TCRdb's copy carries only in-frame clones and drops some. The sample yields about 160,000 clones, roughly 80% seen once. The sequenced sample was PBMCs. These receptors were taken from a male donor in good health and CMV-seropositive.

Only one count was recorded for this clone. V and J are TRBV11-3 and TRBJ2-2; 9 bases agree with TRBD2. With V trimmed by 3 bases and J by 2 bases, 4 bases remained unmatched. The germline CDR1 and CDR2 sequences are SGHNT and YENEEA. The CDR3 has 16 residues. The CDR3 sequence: CASSFGAGGNTGELFF. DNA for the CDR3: TGTGCCAGCAGCTTCGGAGCGGGAGGAAACACCGGGGAGCTGTTTTTT. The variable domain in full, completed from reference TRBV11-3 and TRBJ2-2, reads EAGVVQSPRYKIIEKKQPVAFWCNPISGHNTLYWYLQNLGQGPELLIRYENEEAVDDSQLPKDRFSAERLKGVDSTLKIQPAELGDSAVYLCASSFGAGGNTGELFFGEGSRLTVL.

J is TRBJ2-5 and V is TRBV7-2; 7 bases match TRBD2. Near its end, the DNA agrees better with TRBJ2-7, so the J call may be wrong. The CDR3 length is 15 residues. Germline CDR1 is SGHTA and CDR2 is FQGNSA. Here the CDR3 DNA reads TGTGCCAGCAGCTCCTATAGCGGGTTCAACTACGAGCAGTACTTC. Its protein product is CASSSYSGFNYEQYF.

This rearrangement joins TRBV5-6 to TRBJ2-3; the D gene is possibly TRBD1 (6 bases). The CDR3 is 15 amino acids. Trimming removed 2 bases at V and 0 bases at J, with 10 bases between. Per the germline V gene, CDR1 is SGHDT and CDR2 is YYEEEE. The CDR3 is CASSFGTLSTDTQYF. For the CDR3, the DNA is TGTGCCAGCAGCTTCGGGACACTCAGCACAGATACGCAGTATTTT.

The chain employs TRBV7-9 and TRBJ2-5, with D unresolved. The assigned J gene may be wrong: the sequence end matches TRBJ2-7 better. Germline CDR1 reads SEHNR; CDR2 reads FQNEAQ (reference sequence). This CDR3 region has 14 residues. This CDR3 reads CASSSISTFYEQYF. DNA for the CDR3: TGTGCCAGCAGCTCGATATCAACCTTCTACGAGCAGTACTTC.

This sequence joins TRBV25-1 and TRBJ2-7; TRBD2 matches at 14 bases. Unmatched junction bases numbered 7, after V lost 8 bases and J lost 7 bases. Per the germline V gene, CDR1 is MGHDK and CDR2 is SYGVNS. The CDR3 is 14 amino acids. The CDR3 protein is CASQGGLAGVEQYF. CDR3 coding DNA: TGTGCCAGCCAGGGGGGACTAGCGGGAGTGGAGCAGTACTTC.

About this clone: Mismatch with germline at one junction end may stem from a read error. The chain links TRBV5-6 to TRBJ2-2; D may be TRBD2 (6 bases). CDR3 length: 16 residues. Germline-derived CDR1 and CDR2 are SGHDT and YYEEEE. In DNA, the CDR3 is TGTGCCAGCAGCTACAATCGAGGGAGGAACGCCGGGGAGCTGTTTTTT. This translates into CASSYNRGRNAGELFF.